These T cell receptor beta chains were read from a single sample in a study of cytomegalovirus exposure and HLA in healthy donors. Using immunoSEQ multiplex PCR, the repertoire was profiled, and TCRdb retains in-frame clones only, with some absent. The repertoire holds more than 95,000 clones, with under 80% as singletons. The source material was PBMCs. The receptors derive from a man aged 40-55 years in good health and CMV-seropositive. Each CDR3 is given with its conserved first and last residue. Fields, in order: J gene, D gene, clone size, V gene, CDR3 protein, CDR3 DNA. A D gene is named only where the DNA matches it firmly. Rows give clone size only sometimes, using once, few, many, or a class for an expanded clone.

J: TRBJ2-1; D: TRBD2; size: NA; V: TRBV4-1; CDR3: CASSQRRGSSYNEQFF; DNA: TGCGCCAGCAGCCAAAGGCGGGGGAGCTCCTACAATGAGCAGTTCTTC
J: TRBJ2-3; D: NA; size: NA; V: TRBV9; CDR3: CASSVSPDTQYF; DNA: TGTGCCAGCAGCGTTAGTCCAGATACGCAGTATTTT
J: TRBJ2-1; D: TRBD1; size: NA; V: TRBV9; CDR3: CASSYGTGGWSYNEQFF; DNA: TGTGCCAGCAGCTACGGGACAGGGGGCTGGTCCTACAATGAGCAGTTCTTC
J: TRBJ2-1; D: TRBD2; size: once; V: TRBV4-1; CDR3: CASSQDLRGGPYNEQFF; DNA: TGCGCCAGCAGCCAAGATCTTCGGGGGGGGCCTTACAATGAGCAGTTCTTC
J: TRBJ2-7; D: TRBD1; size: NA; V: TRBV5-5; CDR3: CASSRTGGEQYF; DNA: TGTGCCAGCAGTCGGACAGGGGGCGAGCAGTACTTC
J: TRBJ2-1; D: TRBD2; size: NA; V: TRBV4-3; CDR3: CASSQGGTSGRDEQFF; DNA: TGCGCCAGCAGCCAAGGAGGGACTAGCGGGAGGGATGAGCAGTTCTTC
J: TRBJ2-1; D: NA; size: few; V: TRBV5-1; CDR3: CASSLGQAYNEQFF; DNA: TGCGCCAGCAGCTTGGGACAGGCCTATAATGAGCAGTTCTTC
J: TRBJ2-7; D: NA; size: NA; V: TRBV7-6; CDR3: CASSDDIYEQYF; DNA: TGTGCCAGCAGCGACGACATCTACGAGCAGTACTTC
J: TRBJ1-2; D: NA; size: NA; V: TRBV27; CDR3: CASGLGGAYGYTF; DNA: TGTGCCAGCGGACTGGGGGGGGCCTATGGCTACACCTTT
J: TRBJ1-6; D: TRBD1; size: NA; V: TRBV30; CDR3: CACPGQAAASPLHF; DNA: TGTGCCTGTCCGGGACAGGCTGCCGCGTCACCCCTCCACTTT
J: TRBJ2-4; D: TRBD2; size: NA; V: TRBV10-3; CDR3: CAISPGVSGRAGAKNIQYF; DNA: TGTGCCATCAGTCCCGGAGTGAGCGGGAGGGCCGGGGCCAAAAACATTCAGTACTTC
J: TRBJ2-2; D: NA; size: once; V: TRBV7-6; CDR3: CASSLPDRELFF; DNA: TGTGCCAGCAGCTTACCCGACAGGGAGCTGTTTTTT
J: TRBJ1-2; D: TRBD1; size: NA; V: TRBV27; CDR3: CASSTGGRGYTF; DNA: TGTGCCAGCAGTACAGGGGGACGTGGCTACACCTTC
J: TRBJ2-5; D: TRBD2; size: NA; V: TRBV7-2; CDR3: CASSLGTSGAYF; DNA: TGTGCCAGCAGCTTAGGAACTAGCGGAGCTTACTTC
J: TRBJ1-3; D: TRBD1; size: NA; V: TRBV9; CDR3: CASSDPSDRAGNTIYF; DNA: TGTGCCAGCAGCGACCCCTCCGACAGGGCTGGGAACACCATATATTTT
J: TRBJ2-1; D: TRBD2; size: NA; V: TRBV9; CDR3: CASSASGRDYNEQFF; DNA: TGTGCCAGCAGCGCCAGCGGGAGGGACTACAATGAGCAGTTCTTC
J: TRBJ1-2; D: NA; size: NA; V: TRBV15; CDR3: CATSRAEGAVPANGYTF; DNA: TGTGCCACCAGTAGAGCTGAGGGTGCGGTCCCAGCGAATGGCTACACCTTC
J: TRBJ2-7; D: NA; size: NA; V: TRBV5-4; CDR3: CASSSSSYEQYF; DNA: TGTGCCAGCAGTTCGAGCTCCTACGAGCAGTACTTC
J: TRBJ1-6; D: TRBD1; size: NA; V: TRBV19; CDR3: CASSTRIGTGVSPLHF; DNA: TGTGCCAGTAGTACACGAATAGGGACAGGGGTTTCACCCCTCCACTTT
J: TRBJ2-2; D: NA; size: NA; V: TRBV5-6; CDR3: CASSLGDTGELFF; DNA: TGTGCCAGCAGCTTAGGGGACACCGGGGAGCTGTTTTTT
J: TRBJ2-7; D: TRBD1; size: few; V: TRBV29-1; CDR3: CSVEGQGREQYF; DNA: TGCAGCGTTGAGGGACAGGGCCGCGAGCAGTACTTC
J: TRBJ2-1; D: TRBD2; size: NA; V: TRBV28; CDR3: CASSRLAGEQFF; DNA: TGTGCCAGCAGTCGTCTAGCGGGAGAGCAGTTCTTC
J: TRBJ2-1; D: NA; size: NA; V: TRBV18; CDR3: CASSPLRDEQFF; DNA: TGTGCCAGCTCACCCCTTCGGGATGAGCAGTTCTTC
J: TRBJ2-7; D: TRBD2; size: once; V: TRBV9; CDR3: CASSVEVRTSGSNEQYF; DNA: TGTGCCAGCAGCGTAGAGGTGAGGACTAGCGGGTCAAACGAGCAGTACTTC
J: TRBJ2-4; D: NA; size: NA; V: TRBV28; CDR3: CASSLLGSPTKNIQYF; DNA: TGTGCCAGCAGTTTATTGGGCAGCCCTACCAAAAACATTCAGTACTTC
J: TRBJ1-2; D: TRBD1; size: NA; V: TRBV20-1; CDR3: CSATRGGYTF; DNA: TGCAGTGCTACCAGGGGGGGCTACACCTTC
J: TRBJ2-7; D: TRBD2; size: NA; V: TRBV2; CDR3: CASSPGTNEQYF; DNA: TGTGCCAGCAGCCCCGGGACTAACGAGCAGTACTTC